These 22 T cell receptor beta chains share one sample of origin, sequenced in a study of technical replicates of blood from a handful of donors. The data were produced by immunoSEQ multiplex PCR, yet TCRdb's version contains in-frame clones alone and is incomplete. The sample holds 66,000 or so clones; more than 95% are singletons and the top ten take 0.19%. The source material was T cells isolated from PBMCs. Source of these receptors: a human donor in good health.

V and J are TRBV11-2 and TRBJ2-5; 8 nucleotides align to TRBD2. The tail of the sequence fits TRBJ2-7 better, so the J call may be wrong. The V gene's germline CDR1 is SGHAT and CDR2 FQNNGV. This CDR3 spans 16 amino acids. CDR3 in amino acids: CASSLDLAGGAYEQYF. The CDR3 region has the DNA TGTGCCAGCAGCTTAGATCTTGCGGGAGGAGCCTACGAGCAGTACTTC.

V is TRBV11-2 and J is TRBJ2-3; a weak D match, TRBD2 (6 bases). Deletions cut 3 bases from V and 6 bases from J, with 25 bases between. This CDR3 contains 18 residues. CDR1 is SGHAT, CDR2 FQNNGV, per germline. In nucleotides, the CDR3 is TGTGCCAGCAGCTTGGATAACCTCCCGGCCCCGCGGGGTGATACGCAGTATTTT. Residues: CASSLDNLPAPRGDTQYF.

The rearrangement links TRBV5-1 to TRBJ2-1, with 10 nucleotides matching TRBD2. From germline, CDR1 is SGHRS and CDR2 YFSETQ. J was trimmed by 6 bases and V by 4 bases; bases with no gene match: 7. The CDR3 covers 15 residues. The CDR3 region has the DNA TGCGCCAGCAGCCTAGCGGGGGATCCTTCCAATGAGCAGTTCTTC. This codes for CASSLAGDPSNEQFF.

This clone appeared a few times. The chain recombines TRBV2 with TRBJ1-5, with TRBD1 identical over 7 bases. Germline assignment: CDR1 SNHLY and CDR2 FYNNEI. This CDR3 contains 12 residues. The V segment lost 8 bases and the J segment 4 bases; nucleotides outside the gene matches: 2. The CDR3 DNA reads TGTGCCAGCCGGGACAGAAATCAGCCCCAGCATTTT. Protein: CASRDRNQPQHF.

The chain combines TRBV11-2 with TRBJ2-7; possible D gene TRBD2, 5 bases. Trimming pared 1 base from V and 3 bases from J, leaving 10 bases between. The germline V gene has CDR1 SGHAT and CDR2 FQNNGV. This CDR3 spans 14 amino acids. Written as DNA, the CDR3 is TGTGCCAGCAGCTTAGGTGGACGGGGCTACGAGCAGTACTTC. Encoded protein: CASSLGGRGYEQYF.

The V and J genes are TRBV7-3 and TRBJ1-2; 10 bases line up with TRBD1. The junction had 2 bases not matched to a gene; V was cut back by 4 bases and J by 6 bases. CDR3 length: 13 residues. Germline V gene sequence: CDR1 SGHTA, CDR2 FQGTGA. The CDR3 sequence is CASSWTGGHGYTF. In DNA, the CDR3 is TGTGCCAGCAGCTGGACAGGGGGGCATGGCTACACCTTC.

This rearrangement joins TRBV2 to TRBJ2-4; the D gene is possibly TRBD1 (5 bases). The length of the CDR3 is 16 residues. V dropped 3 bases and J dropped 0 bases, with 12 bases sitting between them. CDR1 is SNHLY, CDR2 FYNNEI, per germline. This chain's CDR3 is CASSETDTLAKNIQYF. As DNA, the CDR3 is TGTGCCAGCAGTGAGACGGACACGCTAGCCAAAAACATTCAGTACTTC.

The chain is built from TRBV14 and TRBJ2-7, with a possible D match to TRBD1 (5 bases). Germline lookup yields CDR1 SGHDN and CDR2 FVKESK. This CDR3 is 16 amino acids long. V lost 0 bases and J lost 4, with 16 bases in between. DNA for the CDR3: TGTGCCAGCAGCCAAGATTCAGTGACAGCAGAATACGAGCAGTACTTC. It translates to CASSQDSVTAEYEQYF.

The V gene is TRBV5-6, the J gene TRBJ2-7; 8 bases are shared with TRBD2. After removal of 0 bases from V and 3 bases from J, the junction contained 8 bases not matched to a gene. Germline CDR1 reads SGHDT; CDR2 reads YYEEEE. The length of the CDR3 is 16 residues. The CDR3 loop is CASSLGLPGTSYEQYF. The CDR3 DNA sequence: TGTGCCAGCAGCTTGGGGCTACCCGGGACTAGCTACGAGCAGTACTTC.

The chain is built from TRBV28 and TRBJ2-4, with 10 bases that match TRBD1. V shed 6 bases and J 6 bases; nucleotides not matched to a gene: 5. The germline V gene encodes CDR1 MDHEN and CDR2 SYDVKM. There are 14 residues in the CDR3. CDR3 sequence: CASRSGQGGNIQYF. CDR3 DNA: TGTGCCAGCAGGTCTGGACAGGGGGGAAACATTCAGTACTTC.

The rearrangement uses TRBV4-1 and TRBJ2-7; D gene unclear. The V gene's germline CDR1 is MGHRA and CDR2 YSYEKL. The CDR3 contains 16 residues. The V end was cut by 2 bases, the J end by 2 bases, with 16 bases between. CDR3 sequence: CASSQKLVGDTYEQYF. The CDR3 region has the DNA TGCGCCAGCAGCCAAAAATTGGTGGGTGACACCTACGAGCAGTACTTC.

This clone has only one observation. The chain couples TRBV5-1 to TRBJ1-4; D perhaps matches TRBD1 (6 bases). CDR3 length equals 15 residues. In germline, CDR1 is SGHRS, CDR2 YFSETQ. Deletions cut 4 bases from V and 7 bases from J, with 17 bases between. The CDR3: CASSLRTGFAEKLFF. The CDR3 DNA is TGCGCCAGCAGCCTTAGAACAGGGTTCGCTGAAAAACTGTTTTTT.

CDR3 in amino acids: CASSLTRNTGELFF. The CDR3 DNA sequence: TGTGCCAGCAGCTTAACGCGTAACACCGGGGAGCTGTTTTTT. The rearrangement links TRBV7-3 to TRBJ2-2; no firm D call. The CDR3 is 14 residues long. Germline lookup yields CDR1 SGHTA and CDR2 FQGTGA. V was cut by 0 bases and J by 2 bases, with 4 bases left in between. Supplemented by reference TRBV7-3 and TRBJ2-2, the full variable domain reads GAGVSQTPSNKVTEKGKYVELRCDPISGHTALYWYRQSLGQGPEFLIYFQGTGAADDSGLPNDRFFAVRPEGSVSTLKIQRTERGDSAVYLCASSLTRNTGELFFGEGSRLTVL.

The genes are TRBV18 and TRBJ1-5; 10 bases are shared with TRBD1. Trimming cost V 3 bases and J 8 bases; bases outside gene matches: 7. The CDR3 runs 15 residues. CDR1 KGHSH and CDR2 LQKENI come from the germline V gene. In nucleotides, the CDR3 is TGTGCCAGCTCACCTTCGACAGGGGGCAGAGAGCCCCAGCATTTT. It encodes CASSPSTGGREPQHF.

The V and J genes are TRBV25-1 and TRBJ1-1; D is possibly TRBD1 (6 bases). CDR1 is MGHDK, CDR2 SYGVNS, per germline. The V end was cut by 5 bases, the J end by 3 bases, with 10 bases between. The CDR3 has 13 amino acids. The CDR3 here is CASSKGGDTEAFF. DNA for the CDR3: TGTGCCAGCAGTAAAGGGGGGGACACTGAAGCTTTCTTT.

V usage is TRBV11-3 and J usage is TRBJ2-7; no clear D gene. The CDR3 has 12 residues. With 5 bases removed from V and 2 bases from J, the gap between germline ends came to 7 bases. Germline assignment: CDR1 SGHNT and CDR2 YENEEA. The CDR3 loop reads CASSEIAYEQYF. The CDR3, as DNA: TGTGCCAGCAGCGAGATTGCCTACGAGCAGTACTTC. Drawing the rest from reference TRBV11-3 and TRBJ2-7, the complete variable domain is EAGVVQSPRYKIIEKKQPVAFWCNPISGHNTLYWYLQNLGQGPELLIRYENEEAVDDSQLPKDRFSAERLKGVDSTLKIQPAELGDSAVYLCASSEIAYEQYFGPGTRLTVT.

The CDR3 DNA reads as TGTGCCAGCAGTAGACCCGGGACAGGGAACACCGGGGAGCTGTTTTTT. This encodes CASSRPGTGNTGELFF. This rearrangement joins TRBV25-1 to TRBJ2-2, with TRBD1 identical over 8 bases. J was trimmed by 1 base and V by 5 bases; bases with no gene match: 6. The CDR3 runs to 16 residues. CDR1 MGHDK and CDR2 SYGVNS come from the germline V gene.

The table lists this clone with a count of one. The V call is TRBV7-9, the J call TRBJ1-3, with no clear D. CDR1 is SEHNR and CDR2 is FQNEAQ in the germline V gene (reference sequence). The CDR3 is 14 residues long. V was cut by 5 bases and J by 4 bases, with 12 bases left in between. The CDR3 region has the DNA TGTGCCAGCAGCCCGGAGACCATAGGAAACACCATATATTTT. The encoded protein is CASSPETIGNTIYF.

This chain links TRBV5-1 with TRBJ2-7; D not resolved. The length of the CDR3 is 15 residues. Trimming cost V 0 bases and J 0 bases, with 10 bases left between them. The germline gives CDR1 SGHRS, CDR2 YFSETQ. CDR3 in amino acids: CASSLVGVSSYEQYF. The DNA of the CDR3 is TGCGCCAGCAGCTTGGTCGGTGTAAGCTCCTACGAGCAGTACTTC.

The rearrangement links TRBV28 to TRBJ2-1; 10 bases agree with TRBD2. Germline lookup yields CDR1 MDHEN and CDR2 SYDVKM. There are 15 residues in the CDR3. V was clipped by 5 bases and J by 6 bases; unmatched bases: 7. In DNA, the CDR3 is TGTGCCAGCAGTAAAGCGGGGGGGCCAATCAATGAGCAGTTCTTC. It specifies CASSKAGGPINEQFF.

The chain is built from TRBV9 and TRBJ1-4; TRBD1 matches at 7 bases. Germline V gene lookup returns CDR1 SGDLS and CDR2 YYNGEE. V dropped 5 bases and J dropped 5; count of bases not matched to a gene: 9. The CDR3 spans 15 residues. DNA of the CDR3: TGTGCCAGCAGTTTAGCCGACAGGGAGAATGAAAAACTGTTTTTT. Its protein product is CASSLADRENEKLFF.

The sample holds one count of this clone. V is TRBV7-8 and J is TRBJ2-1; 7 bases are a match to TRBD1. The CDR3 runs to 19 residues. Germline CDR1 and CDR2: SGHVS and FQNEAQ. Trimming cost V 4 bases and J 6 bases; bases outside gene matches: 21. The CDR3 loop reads CASSYRLGGSGGTVNEQFF. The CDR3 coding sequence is TGTGCCAGCAGCTACCGGCTTGGGGGTTCAGGGGGAACGGTCAATGAGCAGTTCTTC.